This T cell receptor (beta chain) came from a study of OX40 agonist ivuxolimab in advanced cancers. Across the whole study: Ivuxolimab, which patients received intravenously every 2 weeks, was dosed at 0.01 to 10 mg/kg. Patients were 82.7% male with ages roughly 20 to 80, mean 60.

The CDR3 has 18 amino acids. Trimming cost V 5 bases and J 7 bases; bases outside gene matches: 14. The germline V gene has CDR1 SGHAT and CDR2 FQDESV (reference sequence). Regarding this clone: The antigen is unknown.

The data were produced by immunoSEQ multiplex PCR, yet TCRdb's version contains in-frame clones alone and is incomplete. The sample includes 60,000 to 65,000 clones, 85% to 95% of them seen just once. General observations from the study: Dose levels from 0.1 to 3.0 mg/kg saw CD4+ and CD8+ blood T cells expand clonally by week 6. Part of the nonresponder group also had normalized T-cell clonal expansion that was low.

Sequenced material: CD4+ or CD8+ T cells sorted from blood, taken in a trial of the OX40 agonist ivuxolimab. This chain links TRBV11-1 with TRBJ2-1; 13 nucleotides agree with TRBD2. The sequence derives from an adult with an advanced solid tumor such as melanoma, head and neck, liver or kidney cancer. DNA of the CDR3: TGTGCCAGCAGCGGACTAGCGGGAGTCCCCTCGGGGGGTAATGAGCAGTTCTTC. Encoded protein: CASSGLAGVPSGGNEQFF.